This T cell receptor beta chain emerged from a study of CD8 T cells in ankylosing spondylitis (dated by TCRdb to the late 2010s). Context from the whole study: T cell receptor beta repertoires were profiled in healthy donors and ankylosing spondylitis patients so that disease-linked TCR variants could be found. The whole study cohort included 85 to 120 healthy donors and about two dozen ankylosing spondylitis patients. Samples of peripheral blood were taken, and for ankylosing spondylitis patients, synovial fluid was collected as well.

V sheds 4 bases and J sheds 5 bases, leaving 8 bases between their ends. The CDR3 measures 13 amino acids from cysteine to phenylalanine. Of all the DNA, just the CDR3 is kept, 39 bases in frame from base 1. According to the germline V gene, CDR1 reads MNHNS and CDR2 reads SASEGT. The research as a whole found: Some motif variants were previously reported in synovial fluid and blood of reactive arthritis patients, suggesting common disease-initiation mechanisms. In peripheral blood, the disease-linked clones were found at relatively low frequencies and had a CD8+ phenotype. According to the report, matched synovial fluid samples from ankylosing spondylitis patients were significantly enriched for the disease-linked clones. A TCR beta motif of about 8 highly homologous amino acid variants appeared characteristic of blood from ankylosing spondylitis patients.

Details on this clonotype: The target of this receptor is not known. The record has no base qualities; no much larger clone is one base away.

Reads for this sample came from an Illumina HiSeq 2500. Quantitative 5'-RACE with molecular barcodes was the method used to prepare the TCR beta libraries. The authors' pipeline ran thus. A new computational method, built on a probabilistic model of VDJ rearrangement, was used to identify disease-linked TCR variants. Through fastp at Q25 and MiXCR, TCRdb rebuilt clones from the public reads, retaining in-frame beta chains. Duplicate CDR3 protein sequences are folded into a single record with the most common DNA and genes. TCRdb's processing, not the study's, gives the V and J calls here. A total of a few hundred thousand distinct CDR3 sequences appear in this sample, about 15% of them only once. Just over 1% of the sample goes to the ten largest clones.

The TCR was taken from a male donor with ankylosing spondylitis. The material sequenced was blood, either unsorted or a sorted T cell fraction (not recorded which). This receptor chain uses TRBV6-1 and TRBJ1-4; the D region possibly corresponds to TRBD1 (5 bases align). The nucleotide sequence is given as TGTGCCAGCAGTGGACGACAGAATGAAAAACTGTTTTTT. This translates into CASSGRQNEKLFF.